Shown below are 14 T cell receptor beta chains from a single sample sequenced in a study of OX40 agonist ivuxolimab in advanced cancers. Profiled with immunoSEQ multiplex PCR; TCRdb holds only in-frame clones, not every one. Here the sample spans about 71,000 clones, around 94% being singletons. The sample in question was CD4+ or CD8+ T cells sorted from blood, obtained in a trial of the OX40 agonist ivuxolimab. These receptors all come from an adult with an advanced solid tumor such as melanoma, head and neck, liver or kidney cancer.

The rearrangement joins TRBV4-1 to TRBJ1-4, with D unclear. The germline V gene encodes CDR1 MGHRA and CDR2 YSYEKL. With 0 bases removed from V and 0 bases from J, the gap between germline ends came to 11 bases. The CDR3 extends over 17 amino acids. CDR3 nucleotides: TGCGCCAGCAGCCAAGAAGTCGCAAGAGCAACTAATGAAAAACTGTTTTTT. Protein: CASSQEVARATNEKLFF.

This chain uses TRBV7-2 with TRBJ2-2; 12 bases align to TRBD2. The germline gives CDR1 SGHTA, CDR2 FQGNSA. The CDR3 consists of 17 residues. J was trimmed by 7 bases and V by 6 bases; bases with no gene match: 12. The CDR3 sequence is CASRYPLAGGSGGELFF. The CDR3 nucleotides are TGTGCCAGCAGATACCCACTAGCGGGGGGTTCGGGCGGGGAGCTGTTTTTT.

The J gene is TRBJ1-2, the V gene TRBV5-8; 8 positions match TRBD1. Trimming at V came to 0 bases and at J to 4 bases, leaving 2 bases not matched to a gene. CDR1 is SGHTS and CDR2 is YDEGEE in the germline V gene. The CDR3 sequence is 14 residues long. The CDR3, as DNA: TGTGCCAGCAGCTTGGGGACAGGGAGCTATGGCTACACCTTC. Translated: CASSLGTGSYGYTF.

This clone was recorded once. The CDR3 is CASSIGGGHEAFF. CDR3 in DNA: TGTGCCAGTAGTATAGGGGGCGGCCATGAAGCTTTCTTT. The chain combines TRBV19 with TRBJ1-1; a possible D gene is TRBD1 (5 bases). V lost 1 base and J lost 7, with 10 bases in between. This CDR3 spans 13 amino acids. From germline, CDR1 is LNHDA and CDR2 SQIVND (reference sequence).

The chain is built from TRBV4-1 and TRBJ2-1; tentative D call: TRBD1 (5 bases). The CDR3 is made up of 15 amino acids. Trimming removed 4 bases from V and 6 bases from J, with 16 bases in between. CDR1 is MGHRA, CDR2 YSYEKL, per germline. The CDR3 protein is CASSLLNAQGNEQFF. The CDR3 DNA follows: TGCGCCAGCAGCCTCCTAAATGCCCAGGGCAATGAGCAGTTCTTC.

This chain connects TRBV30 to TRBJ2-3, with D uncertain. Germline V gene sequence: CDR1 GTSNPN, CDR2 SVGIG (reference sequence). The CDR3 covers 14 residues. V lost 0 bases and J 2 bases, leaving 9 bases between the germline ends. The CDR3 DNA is TGTGCCTGGAGTGTCGGGCAGCCCACAGATACGCAGTATTTT. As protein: CAWSVGQPTDTQYF.

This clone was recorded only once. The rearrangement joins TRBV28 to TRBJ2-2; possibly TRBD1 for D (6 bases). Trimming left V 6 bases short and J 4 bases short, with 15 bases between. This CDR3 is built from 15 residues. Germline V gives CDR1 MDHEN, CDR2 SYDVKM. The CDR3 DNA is TGTGCCAGCAGACTCGACAGGATGGGCACCGGGGAGCTGTTTTTT. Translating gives CASRLDRMGTGELFF. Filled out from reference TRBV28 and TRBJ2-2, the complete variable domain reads DVKVTQSSRYLVKRTGEKVFLECVQDMDHENMFWYRQDPGLGLRLIYFSYDVKMKEKGDIPEGYSVSREKKERFSLILESASTNQTSMYLCASRLDRMGTGELFFGEGSRLTVL.

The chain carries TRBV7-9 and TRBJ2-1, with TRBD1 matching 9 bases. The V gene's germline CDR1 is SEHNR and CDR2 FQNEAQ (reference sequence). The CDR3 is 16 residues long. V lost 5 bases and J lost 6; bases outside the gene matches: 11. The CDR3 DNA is TGTGCCAGCAGCCTACCCCCGGGACAGGGTCCCAATGAGCAGTTCTTC. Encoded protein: CASSLPPGQGPNEQFF.

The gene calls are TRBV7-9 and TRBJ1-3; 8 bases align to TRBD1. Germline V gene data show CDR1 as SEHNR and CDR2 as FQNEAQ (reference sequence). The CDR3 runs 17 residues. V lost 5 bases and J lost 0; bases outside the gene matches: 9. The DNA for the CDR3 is TGTGCCAGCAGCGGAAGACAGGGGACCCCCTCTGGAAACACCATATATTTT. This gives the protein CASSGRQGTPSGNTIYF.

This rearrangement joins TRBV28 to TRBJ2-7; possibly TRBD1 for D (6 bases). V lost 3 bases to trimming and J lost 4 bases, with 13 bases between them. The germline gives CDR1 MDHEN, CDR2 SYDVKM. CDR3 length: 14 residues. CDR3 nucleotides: TGTGCCAGCAGTTTGACAGGTAATGGGTACGAGCAGTACTTC. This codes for CASSLTGNGYEQYF.

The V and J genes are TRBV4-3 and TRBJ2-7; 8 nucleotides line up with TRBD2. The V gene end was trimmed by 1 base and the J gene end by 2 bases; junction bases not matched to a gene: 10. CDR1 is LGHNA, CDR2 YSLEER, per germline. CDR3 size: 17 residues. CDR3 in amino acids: CASSQAEVTGGTYEQYF. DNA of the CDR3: TGCGCCAGCAGCCAAGCGGAGGTAACGGGAGGGACCTACGAGCAGTACTTC.

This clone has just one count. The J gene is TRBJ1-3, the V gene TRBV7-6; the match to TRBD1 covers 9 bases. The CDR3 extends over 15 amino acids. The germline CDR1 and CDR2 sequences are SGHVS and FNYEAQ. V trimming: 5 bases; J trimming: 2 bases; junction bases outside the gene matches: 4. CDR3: CASSGGQGTGNTIYF. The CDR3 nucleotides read TGTGCCAGCAGCGGGGGACAGGGAACTGGAAACACCATATATTTT. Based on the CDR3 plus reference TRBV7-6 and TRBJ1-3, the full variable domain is GAGVSQSPRYKVTKRGQDVALRCDPISGHVSLYWYRQALGQGPEFLTYFNYEAQQDKSGLPNDRFSAERPEGSISTLTIQRTEQRDSAMYRCASSGGQGTGNTIYFGEGSWLTVV.

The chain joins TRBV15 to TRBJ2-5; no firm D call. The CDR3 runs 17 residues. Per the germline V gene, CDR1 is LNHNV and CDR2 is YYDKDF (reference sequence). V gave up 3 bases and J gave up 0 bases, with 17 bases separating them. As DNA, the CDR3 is TGTGCCACCAGCAGGAAGAACTACAAGGAGTACCAAGAGACCCAGTACTTC. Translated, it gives CATSRKNYKEYQETQYF.

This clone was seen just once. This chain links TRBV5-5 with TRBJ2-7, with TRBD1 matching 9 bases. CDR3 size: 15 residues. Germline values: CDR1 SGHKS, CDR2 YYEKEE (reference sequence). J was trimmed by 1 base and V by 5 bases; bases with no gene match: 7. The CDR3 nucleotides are TGTGCCAGCAGTCCGGGACAGGGCCTATCCTACGAGCAGTACTTC. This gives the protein CASSPGQGLSYEQYF.